Detailed here is one TCR beta chain. As yet, its antigen is unknown. TCRdb's table, derived via immunoSEQ multiplex PCR, lists solely in-frame clones and lacks some. The data show fewer than 150,000 clones, 93% seen once. The sample is drawn from a study of T cell responses to AZD1222 COVID-19 vaccine. Germline CDR1 reads SQVTM; CDR2 reads ANQGSEA. The ends were cut back, 4 bases at V and 5 bases at J, with 23 bases in the middle. This CDR3 region has 16 residues. Study-level points and caveats: Females made up more of the donors, who were largely white British, and clonal diversity may have come out too low. Only after the peak T cell response were repertoires sampled.

The sample here was peripheral blood, taken on day 0 of AZD1222 vaccination. The sequence derives from an adult in good health. The V gene is TRBV29-1, the J gene TRBJ1-2, with TRBD1 as a possible D gene (6 bases). The CDR3 here is CSVAISGYQGGYGYTF. The CDR3, as DNA: TGCAGCGTTGCTATATCGGGTTATCAAGGGGGTTATGGCTACACCTTC.